The entry that follows covers one T cell receptor beta chain sequence. The antigen remains undetermined. Germline-derived CDR1 and CDR2 are MNHEY and SVGAGI. The CDR3 consists of 13 residues. Trimming cost V 7 bases and J 3 bases; bases outside gene matches: 4. The data were taken from a study of cytomegalovirus exposure and HLA in healthy donors. The wider study: An earlier analysis found 100 million or so unique TCR beta sequences from around 180 million T cells.

The PCR employed 60 Vbeta primers together with 13 Jbeta primers. The assay was immunoSEQ multiplex PCR, and TCRdb's table has in-frame clones only and misses some. The sample holds fewer than 250,000 clones. Study results and caveats: As confirmed in vitro, a few CMV-associated chains were specific for CMV antigens. In the analysis, some V segments, TRBV6-2 and TRBV6-3 included, were excluded as indistinguishable. A later analysis revealed that TCR association rates differed between HLA loci, peaking at DRB1 and bottoming out at HLA-C.

The origin of this receptor is a woman aged 30 to 39 in good health and CMV-seropositive. The V call is TRBV6-5, the J call TRBJ2-7; 9 bases agree with TRBD2. The material sequenced was PBMCs. CDR3 protein: CASTAGGLYEQYF. The CDR3 coding sequence is TGTGCCAGCACGGCGGGAGGGCTCTACGAGCAGTACTTC.